The sequence of this T cell receptor (beta chain) was determined in a study of T cell responses to AZD1222 COVID-19 vaccine. Study-level findings and limits: Two AZD1222 administrations were followed by greater Spike-specific TCR breadth and depth. Nearly half of spike-specific TCRs reportedly go after variant regions that carry no mutations.

Germline V gene sequence: CDR1 SGHDN, CDR2 FVKESK. V gave up 1 base and J gave up 4 bases, with 10 bases separating them. The CDR3 spans 14 residues. Sequencing was performed with immunoSEQ multiplex PCR; in TCRdb, only in-frame clones are kept and a portion is missing. The table lists around 76,000 clones, roughly 84% of them singletons. A remark on this clone: The antigen is not known.

The receptor was isolated from an adult in good health. The chain joins TRBV14 to TRBJ1-2; the D is unclear. Specimen: peripheral blood, collected on day 0 of AZD1222 vaccination. The CDR3 reads CASSQVRAIYGYTF. CDR3 sequence (DNA): TGTGCCAGCAGCCAAGTTCGGGCAATCTATGGCTACACCTTC.